These 7 T cell receptor beta chains came from one sample sequenced in a study of blood T cell repertoires in COVID-19. This table comes from immunoSEQ multiplex PCR, and its TCRdb copy is limited to in-frame clones, with some not included. The sample gives about 180,000 clones, more than 70% of which show up once; about 9.6% is in the top ten. Source material: PBMCs or T cells enriched from blood (not recorded which). The receptors derive from a woman in her 30s who had recovered from COVID-19.

V is TRBV14 and J is TRBJ2-7; 7 nucleotides line up with TRBD1. CDR3 length equals 14 residues. In germline, CDR1 is SGHDN, CDR2 FVKESK. V gave up 1 base and J gave up 2 bases; unmatched junction bases: 2. This CDR3 reads CASSQGTGAYEQYF. CDR3 nucleotide sequence: TGTGCCAGCAGCCAAGGGACAGGTGCCTACGAGCAGTACTTC.

The V gene is TRBV2, the J gene TRBJ1-5, with TRBD1 matching over 10 bases. CDR1 and CDR2 (germline): SNHLY, FYNNEI. CDR3 length: 17 amino acids. The V and J ends lost 8 bases and 4 bases, in that order; junction bases with no gene match: 14. The CDR3 nucleotides read TGTGCCAGCGGCGTGGGTATGGGGACAGGGGAGAATCAGCCCCAGCATTTT. This encodes CASGVGMGTGENQPQHF.

The J gene is TRBJ2-7, the V gene TRBV28; the match to TRBD2 covers 8 bases. The CDR3 runs 14 residues. The germline V gene encodes CDR1 MDHEN and CDR2 SYDVKM. V was pared by 7 bases and J by 5 bases, with 10 bases of the junction left unmatched. CDR3 protein: CASTPGGGRHEQYF. CDR3 DNA: TGTGCCAGCACTCCCGGGGGGGGCCGCCACGAGCAGTACTTC.

This clone was detected once. V and J are TRBV11-2 and TRBJ2-7; D unresolved. V was clipped by 0 bases and J by 3 bases, with 15 bases between them. Looked up from germline, CDR1 is SGHAT and CDR2 is FQNNGV. The CDR3 length is 16 residues. The CDR3 nucleotides are TGTGCCAGCAGCTTAGATCAATTGTCCTTGAGCTACGAGCAGTACTTC. Encoded protein: CASSLDQLSLSYEQYF.

V usage is TRBV30 and J usage is TRBJ2-5; D is perhaps TRBD1 (5 bases). Germline V CDR1 and CDR2: GTSNPN, SVGIG (reference sequence). The CDR3 extends over 15 amino acids. Trimming removed 0 bases at V and 5 bases at J, with 16 bases between. CDR3 sequence: CAWSVPGAAGETQYF. DNA for the CDR3: TGTGCCTGGAGTGTACCTGGGGCCGCCGGGGAGACCCAGTACTTC.

The J gene is TRBJ2-7, the V gene TRBV27; TRBD1 might be the D (6 bases). The V end was cut by 3 bases, the J end by 3 bases, with 12 bases between. Germline V lookup: CDR1 MNHEY, CDR2 SMNVEV (reference sequence). The CDR3 is made up of 14 amino acids. The CDR3 DNA reads TGTGCCAGCAGTTTCGGGACAAACTACTACGAGCAGTACTTC. Its translation: CASSFGTNYYEQYF.

This chain connects TRBV5-1 to TRBJ1-1; 10 positions agree with TRBD1. Germline V lookup: CDR1 SGHRS, CDR2 YFSETQ. J gave up 4 bases and V 0 bases, and 9 bases lay outside the gene matches. The CDR3 extends over 17 amino acids. CDR3 DNA: TGCGCCAGCAGCTTGGAACCGACAGGGGGCGATGGCACTGAAGCTTTCTTT. It codes for CASSLEPTGGDGTEAFF.